Shown below are 20 T cell receptor beta chains from a single sample sequenced in a study of graft-versus-host responses after intestinal transplantation. The data were produced by immunoSEQ multiplex PCR, yet TCRdb's version contains in-frame clones alone and is incomplete. Of about 3,900 clones detected, around 43% appear once; the ten largest clones hold 5.5% to 7%. Approximately 200,000 CFSE-labeled responder cells were plated with approximately 200,000 irradiated, violet-dye-labeled stimulator cells. The material was alloreactive CD8+ T cells from a mixed lymphocyte reaction culture, obtained before transplantation. Subset specified: CFSE-low proliferating T cells sorted from roughly six-day pre-transplant mixed lymphocyte reaction (GvH or HvG direction). The receptors originated from a human patient who was an organ donor for intestinal transplantation.

This clone appeared a single time. V usage is TRBV29-1 and J usage is TRBJ2-4; 8 bases map to TRBD2. The CDR3 consists of 17 residues. Germline V gene data show CDR1 as SQVTM and CDR2 as ANQGSEA. The junction had 20 bases not matched to a gene; V was cut back by 6 bases and J by 7 bases. CDR3 loop: CSVRIPISGKGWNIQYF. CDR3 bases: TGCAGCGTCAGGATTCCTATTAGCGGGAAGGGCTGGAACATTCAGTACTTC.

The V gene is TRBV13, the J gene TRBJ2-7, with a tentative D call TRBD2 (5 bases). The CDR3 extends over 16 amino acids. The germline V and J ends were trimmed by 2 bases and 2 bases, with 16 bases remaining between them. Germline V gene lookup returns CDR1 PRHDT and CDR2 FYEKMQ (reference sequence). The CDR3 bases are TGTGCCAGCAGCTTAACATTAGGTCTAGCTGCCTACGAGCAGTACTTC. This translates into CASSLTLGLAAYEQYF.

This clone was counted between two and nine times. The chain has TRBV7-3 and TRBJ2-5, with 8 nucleotides matching TRBD2. The germline CDR1 and CDR2 sequences are SGHTA and FQGTGA. CDR3 size: 15 residues. With 3 bases clipped from V and 1 base from J, the junction kept 4 bases outside the gene matches. The CDR3 nucleotides are TGTGCCAGCAGCTTGTACGGGAGGGCCCAAGAGACCCAGTACTTC. It yields the protein CASSLYGRAQETQYF.

This chain connects TRBV11-2 to TRBJ2-1; the D gene is possibly TRBD1 (6 bases). Between the trimmed V and J ends, which lost 3 bases and 6 bases, there was a span of 15 bases. CDR3 size: 15 residues. The germline CDR1 and CDR2 sequences are SGHAT and FQNNGV. CDR3 in amino acids: CASSFSPGTSNEQFF. Here the CDR3 DNA reads TGTGCCAGCAGCTTTTCACCCGGGACATCCAATGAGCAGTTCTTC.

V gene TRBV11-2 combines with J gene TRBJ1-4; D ambiguous. V was clipped by 10 bases and J by 4 bases, with 4 bases between them. CDR3 length: 10 amino acids. The V gene's germline CDR1 is SGHAT and CDR2 FQNNGV. The CDR3 sequence: CATLNEKLFF. In DNA form, the CDR3 reads TGTGCCACCCTTAATGAAAAACTGTTTTTT. Complete variable domain (other parts from reference TRBV11-2 and TRBJ1-4): EAGVAQSPRYKIIEKRQSVAFWCNPISGHATLYWYQQILGQGPKLLIQFQNNGVVDDSQLPKDRFSAERLKGVDSTLKIQPAKLEDSAVYLCATLNEKLFFGSGTQLSVL.

The chain combines TRBV21-1 with TRBJ2-7; no DNA check was done on the table's D call, TRBD2. TRBV21-1 is a documented pseudogene. The CDR3 is 18 amino acids. CDR3 residues: CASSKRPRGGGRPYEQYF. CDR3 nucleotides: TGTGCCAGCAGCAAACGACCTCGGGGGGGAGGCCGTCCCTACGAGCAGTACTTC.

The CDR3 sequence: CASTLTWREFGGTQYF. Written as DNA, the CDR3 is TGTGCCAGCACGCTGACTTGGCGGGAGTTTGGAGGTACGCAGTATTTT. The chain links TRBV2 to TRBJ2-3; TRBD2 matches at 7 bases. Germline lookup yields CDR1 SNHLY and CDR2 FYNNEI. J lost 8 bases, V lost 7 bases, and 18 bases had no gene match. This CDR3 has 16 residues.

The CDR3 region is CASSVGLSGGEQYF. CDR3 bases: TGTGCCAGCAGCGTAGGCCTTTCTGGAGGCGAGCAGTACTTC. The J gene is TRBJ2-7, the V gene TRBV9; a weak D match, TRBD2 (5 bases). Trimming shortened V by 0 bases and J by 6 bases, and 13 bases separated the two germline ends. Germline CDR1 is SGDLS and CDR2 is YYNGEE. The length of the CDR3 is 14 residues.

V and J are TRBV28 and TRBJ2-3; tentatively, D is TRBD2 (6 bases). This CDR3 is built from 18 residues. The V end was cut by 0 bases, the J end by 3 bases, with 19 bases between. CDR1 and CDR2 (germline): MDHEN, SYDVKM. As DNA, the CDR3 is TGTGCCAGCAGTTTATGGACCCCCGGAGGGTCGGGGACAGATACGCAGTATTTT. Its translation is CASSLWTPGGSGTDTQYF.

The J gene is TRBJ2-7, the V gene TRBV6-1; TRBD2 agrees at 9 bases. Germline values: CDR1 MNHNS, CDR2 SASEGT. This CDR3 is 14 amino acids long. Trimming cost V 1 base and J 5 bases; bases outside gene matches: 3. The DNA of the CDR3 is TGTGCCAGCAGTGAAGGCGGGAGGGAGCACGAGCAGTACTTC. It is translated as CASSEGGREHEQYF.

This clone was recorded a few times. This chain uses TRBV23-1 with TRBJ2-3; D not certain. TRBV23-1 is annotated as an ORF whose role is uncertain. With 0 bases removed from V and 8 bases from J, the gap between germline ends came to 9 bases. The CDR3 length is 13 residues. CDR3 sequence: CASSQSVRSTQYF. CDR3 bases: TGCGCCAGCAGTCAATCAGTACGGAGTACGCAGTATTTT.

This chain links TRBV15 with TRBJ1-1; D gene ambiguous. Trimming cost V 3 bases and J 4 bases, with 3 bases left between them. CDR1 is LNHNV, CDR2 YYDKDF, per germline (reference sequence). This CDR3 has 11 amino acids. DNA for the CDR3: TGTGCCACCAGCAGGGCCACTGAAGCTTTCTTT. Amino acids: CATSRATEAFF.

This clone qualifies as large. The chain links TRBV2 to TRBJ2-7, with 9 bases that match TRBD2. Germline trimming cut 8 bases from V and 4 bases from J; bases unmatched to any gene: 12. The CDR3 has 15 residues. Germline CDR1 SNHLY, CDR2 FYNNEI. The CDR3, as DNA: TGTGCCAGCCGACAATCGACTAGCGGACTATACGAGCAGTACTTC. The encoded protein is CASRQSTSGLYEQYF.

This clone has a handful of counts. The chain couples TRBV6-6 to TRBJ1-1; TRBD1 agrees at 8 bases. V shed 5 bases and J 4 bases; nucleotides not matched to a gene: 9. Germline V CDR1 and CDR2: MNHNY, SVGAGI (reference sequence). The CDR3 runs to 15 residues. CDR3 sequence reads: CASSPMTGVGTEAFF. The CDR3 DNA reads as TGTGCCAGCAGTCCGATGACAGGGGTTGGCACTGAAGCTTTCTTT.

This clone was observed a handful of times. The V and J genes are TRBV23-1 and TRBJ2-5; D remains ambiguous. TRBV23-1 is identified as an open reading frame with a role that is uncertain. This CDR3 has 13 residues. V lost 4 bases, J lost 5 bases, and 11 bases lay in between. DNA for the CDR3: TGCGCCAGCAGTCGCTCAGTTAATGAGACCCAGTACTTC. Encoded protein: CASSRSVNETQYF.

This clone is categorized as medium-sized. V gene TRBV19 combines with J gene TRBJ1-1; 9 bases align to TRBD1. From germline, CDR1 is LNHDA and CDR2 SQIVND (reference sequence). The junction had 6 bases not matched to a gene; V was cut back by 3 bases and J by 4 bases. The CDR3 extends over 15 amino acids. The CDR3 DNA reads TGTGCCAGTAGTATGGGACAGGGAGGGTTCACTGAAGCTTTCTTT. This sequence encodes CASSMGQGGFTEAFF.

The rearrangement joins TRBV5-8 to TRBJ1-2; TRBD1 aligns across 8 bases. In germline, CDR1 is SGHTS, CDR2 YDEGEE. V lost 0 bases to trimming and J lost 4 bases; unmatched junction nucleotides: 5. The CDR3 consists of 15 residues. Here the CDR3 reads CASSLATTGAYGYTF. The CDR3 DNA is TGTGCCAGCAGCTTGGCAACGACAGGGGCCTATGGCTACACCTTC.

This clone was counted only a few times. This chain links TRBV28 with TRBJ1-3; maybe TRBD1 (5 bases). This CDR3 contains 14 residues. V was cut by 5 bases and J by 1 base, with 9 bases left in between. Germline CDR1 reads MDHEN; CDR2 reads SYDVKM. Here the CDR3 reads CASSPGGSGNTIYF. The CDR3 DNA is TGTGCCAGCAGTCCGGGGGGTTCTGGAAACACCATATATTTT.

V is TRBV28 and J is TRBJ2-3, with TRBD2 matching 11 bases. From germline, CDR1 is MDHEN and CDR2 SYDVKM. Trimming took 2 bases from V and 5 from J; bases not matched to a gene: 9. The CDR3 runs 17 residues. CDR3 region: CASSLVGLAGRGDTQYF. DNA of the CDR3: TGTGCCAGCAGTTTAGTAGGACTAGCGGGTCGGGGAGATACGCAGTATTTT.

The genes are TRBV4-2 and TRBJ1-2; TRBD1 might be the D (6 bases). From germline, CDR1 is LGHNA and CDR2 YNFKEQ. V was pared by 1 base and J by 4 bases, with 7 bases between. CDR3 size: 13 residues. The CDR3 region is CASSQGTAYGYTF. The CDR3 nucleotides read TGTGCCAGCAGCCAAGGGACAGCCTATGGCTACACCTTC.